One and the same sample provided the 27 T cell receptor beta chains below, sequenced in a study of blood T cell repertoires in COVID-19. Sequenced by immunoSEQ multiplex PCR; TCRdb stores in-frame clones only, minus some. The table has some 250,000 clones, approximately 86% seen once. The sequencing input was PBMCs or T cells enriched from blood (not recorded which). These receptors were collected from a woman in her forties with acute COVID-19.

This sequence joins TRBV19 and TRBJ1-5, with TRBD1 matching 8 bases. Germline V lookup: CDR1 LNHDA, CDR2 SQIVND (reference sequence). The ends lost 5 bases at V and 0 bases at J; junction bases unmatched: 12. CDR3 length: 18 residues. The chain's CDR3 is CASSPRQGTVYSNQPQHF. CDR3 nucleotide sequence: TGTGCCAGTAGTCCGCGACAGGGGACCGTCTATAGCAATCAGCCCCAGCATTTT.

There are a few counts of this clone. The chain recombines TRBV19 with TRBJ2-7, with D possibly matching TRBD2 (5 bases). The V and J ends lost 5 bases and 4 bases respectively, with 15 bases between them. Germline values: CDR1 LNHDA, CDR2 SQIVND (reference sequence). This CDR3 is 14 amino acids long. CDR3 in amino acids: CASSRNGDVYEQYF. As DNA, the CDR3 is TGTGCCAGTAGTCGTAACGGGGATGTGTACGAGCAGTACTTC.

The V call is TRBV7-9, the J call TRBJ2-7; 10 positions agree with TRBD2. The CDR3 contains 16 residues. The trim removed 5 bases at V and 3 bases at J, leaving 10 bases unmatched. Germline CDR1 SEHNR, CDR2 FQNEAQ (reference sequence). The CDR3 nucleotides read TGTGCCAGCAGCCCCAGGGGGAGCGGGAGGGTCTACGAGCAGTACTTC. This translates into CASSPRGSGRVYEQYF.

The rearrangement joins TRBV9 to TRBJ2-5, with D possibly matching TRBD2 (6 bases). V lost 3 bases and J 4 bases, leaving 16 bases between the germline ends. The CDR3 runs to 15 residues. Germline assignment: CDR1 SGDLS and CDR2 YYNGEE. In DNA form, the CDR3 reads TGTGCCAGCAGCGCCGATAGCGGAAGGGGAGAGACCCAGTACTTC. Protein product: CASSADSGRGETQYF.

The chain is built from TRBV15 and TRBJ2-1, with a possible D match to TRBD2 (5 bases). There are 16 residues in the CDR3. Germline V gene lookup returns CDR1 LNHNV and CDR2 YYDKDF (reference sequence). V lost 4 bases and J 7 bases, leaving 20 bases between the germline ends. CDR3 residues: CATSKRAVDVGNEQFF. CDR3 sequence (DNA): TGTGCCACCAGCAAGAGGGCCGTTGACGTGGGTAATGAGCAGTTCTTC.

The rearrangement links TRBV6-4 to TRBJ1-2; 7 nucleotides line up with TRBD1. The CDR3 is 15 residues long. Germline lookup yields CDR1 MRHNA and CDR2 SNTAGT. V lost 6 bases, J lost 0 bases, and 7 bases stayed unmatched. CDR3 nucleotide sequence: TGTGCCAGCAGCCCGGGCCAGGGGGCTAACTATGGCTACACCTTC. Amino acids: CASSPGQGANYGYTF.

Here the CDR3 DNA reads TGTGCCAGCGCCAACGAGGGCGGCCCTAATGAAAAACTGTTTTTT. Its translation is CASANEGGPNEKLFF. The rearrangement joins TRBV25-1 to TRBJ1-4; D is undetermined. The CDR3 has 15 amino acids. V was cut by 8 bases and J by 3 bases, with 16 bases left in between. In germline, CDR1 is MGHDK, CDR2 SYGVNS.

The rearrangement joins TRBV14 to TRBJ1-2; TRBD1 matches 7 bases. This CDR3 comprises 14 residues. CDR1 SGHDN and CDR2 FVKESK come from the germline V gene. The trim removed 4 bases at V and 5 bases at J, leaving 7 bases unmatched. CDR3 in amino acids: CASSLGTVGYGYTF. CDR3 coding DNA: TGTGCCAGCAGCCTTGGGACAGTCGGTTATGGCTACACCTTC.

This chain connects TRBV19 to TRBJ2-2; tentative D call: TRBD2 (5 bases). CDR1 LNHDA and CDR2 SQIVND come from the germline V gene (reference sequence). Trimming shortened V by 0 bases and J by 6 bases, and 17 bases separated the two germline ends. The CDR3 consists of 17 residues. The CDR3 DNA reads as TGTGCCAGTAGTATAGATCTAGGGCGGGTAGCCCCCGGGGAGCTGTTTTTT. It encodes CASSIDLGRVAPGELFF.

The CDR3 here is CASSETRGGSETQYF. The CDR3 bases are TGTGCCAGCAGTGAAACTAGGGGGGGATCAGAGACCCAGTACTTC. The J gene is TRBJ2-5, the V gene TRBV2, with a possible D match to TRBD2 (7 bases). Per germline, CDR1 SNHLY and CDR2 FYNNEI. The length of the CDR3 is 15 residues. V was pared by 2 bases and J by 4 bases, with 14 bases between.

The rearrangement links TRBV13 to TRBJ2-1, with D possibly matching TRBD2 (6 bases). Germline loops: CDR1 PRHDT, CDR2 FYEKMQ (reference sequence). There are 17 residues in the CDR3. Trimming took off 4 bases at V and 4 bases at J, with 20 bases between the two ends. This CDR3 is CASSYTLGLMNYNEQFF. CDR3 DNA sequence: TGTGCCAGCAGCTACACCTTGGGACTTATGAATTACAATGAGCAGTTCTTC.

CDR3 nucleotide sequence: TGCGCCAGCAGCCCATCGACAGGGGACGCGGGGCAGTACTTC. This codes for CASSPSTGDAGQYF. The gene calls are TRBV5-1 and TRBJ2-7; 8 nucleotides match TRBD1. Germline V gene lookup returns CDR1 SGHRS and CDR2 YFSETQ. Losses at the gene ends were 4 bases for V and 9 bases for J; bases not matched to a gene: 12. The CDR3 has 14 residues.

V usage is TRBV6-5 and J usage is TRBJ2-1, with a possible D match to TRBD2 (6 bases). V lost 5 bases and J 8 bases, leaving 13 bases between the germline ends. The CDR3 length is 13 residues. In germline, CDR1 is MNHEY, CDR2 SVGAGI. CDR3 sequence (DNA): TGTGCCAGCAGTCTGGAGGGGTCGCATGAGCAGTTCTTC. Amino acids: CASSLEGSHEQFF.

For this clone: At one end, the junction sequence differs from germline, possibly due to a read error. Within the sample, other DNA sequences also encode this same CDR3. The chain carries TRBV19 and TRBJ2-3; weak D call: TRBD2 (6 bases). Per germline, CDR1 LNHDA and CDR2 SQIVND (reference sequence). This CDR3 region has 14 residues. CDR3 in amino acids: CASSRRDSTDTQYF. The CDR3 DNA reads as TGTGCCAGTAGCAGGCGGGATAGCACAGATACACAGTATTTT. Supplemented by reference TRBV19 and TRBJ2-3, the full variable domain reads DGGITQSPKYLFRKEGQNVTLSCEQNLNHDAMYWYRQDPGQGLRLIYYSQIVNDFQKGDIAEGYSVSREKKESFPLTVTSAQKNPTAFYLCASSRRDSTDTQYFGPGTRLTVL.

This rearrangement joins TRBV19 to TRBJ2-2, with D possibly TRBD2 on 5 matching bases. The CDR3 covers 13 residues. Germline-derived CDR1 and CDR2 are LNHDA and SQIVND (reference sequence). The V gene lost 6 bases and the J gene lost 4 bases, with 9 bases spanning the gap. The CDR3 loop is CASSGIGTGELFF. The CDR3 nucleotides are TGTGCCAGTAGCGGGATCGGCACCGGGGAGCTGTTTTTT.

This chain connects TRBV2 to TRBJ1-5, with a tentative D call TRBD1 (6 bases). Trimming shortened V by 5 bases and J by 0 bases, and 14 bases separated the two germline ends. Germline-derived CDR1 and CDR2 are SNHLY and FYNNEI. The CDR3 totals 16 residues. The CDR3 loop reads CASSSSLGGSNQPQHF. The CDR3 DNA reads as TGTGCCAGCAGTTCCTCACTAGGGGGTAGCAATCAGCCCCAGCATTTT.

The V gene is TRBV2, the J gene TRBJ2-7; D may be TRBD2 (5 bases). The V end was cut by 7 bases, the J end by 3 bases, with 10 bases between. There are 12 residues in the CDR3. CDR1 and CDR2 (germline): SNHLY, FYNNEI. In DNA form, the CDR3 reads TGTGCCAGCACATTGGAGGACTACGAGCAGTACTTC. This translates into CASTLEDYEQYF.

This clone was observed a single time. The chain is built from TRBV29-1 and TRBJ2-1; a possible D gene is TRBD1 (5 bases). The CDR3 extends over 11 amino acids. CDR1 and CDR2 (germline): SQVTM, ANQGSEA. The V end lost 3 bases, the J end lost 9 bases, and 9 bases lay between the germline ends. CDR3 in amino acids: CSVDGASEQFF. The CDR3 nucleotides read TGCAGCGTTGATGGGGCGAGTGAGCAGTTCTTC.

The genes are TRBV3-1 (or the pseudogene TRBV3-2) and TRBJ2-1; 11 bases map to TRBD1. Germline assignment: CDR1 LGHDT and CDR2 YNNKEL (reference sequence). The V segment lost 0 bases and the J segment 12 bases; nucleotides outside the gene matches: 4. The CDR3 is 14 residues long. CDR3 DNA sequence: TGTGCCAGCAGCCAAGATTGGGACAGGGGGAGGCAGTTCTTC. This gives the protein CASSQDWDRGRQFF.

Written as DNA, the CDR3 is TGTGCCAGTAGTGTAACAGGGGGTACGCAGTATTTT. It is translated as CASSVTGGTQYF. The chain joins TRBV19 to TRBJ2-3, with 8 bases matching TRBD1. Germline-derived CDR1 and CDR2 are LNHDA and SQIVND (reference sequence). V was clipped by 5 bases and J by 8 bases; unmatched bases: 3. This CDR3 has 12 amino acids. Full variable domain (missing parts from reference TRBV19 and TRBJ2-3): DGGITQSPKYLFRKEGQNVTLSCEQNLNHDAMYWYRQDPGQGLRLIYYSQIVNDFQKGDIAEGYSVSREKKESFPLTVTSAQKNPTAFYLCASSVTGGTQYFGPGTRLTVL.

This chain joins TRBV24-1 and TRBJ2-1, with 7 bases lining up with TRBD2. Germline CDR1 and CDR2: KGHDR and SFDVKD. V shed 9 bases, J shed 5 bases, and the junction held 6 bases outside the gene matches. The CDR3 sequence is 13 residues long. The CDR3 bases are TGTGCCACCCAGGATAGCGGGCACAATGAGCAGTTCTTC. Translation gives CATQDSGHNEQFF.

CDR3: CASSLQGGHGYTF. For the CDR3, the DNA is TGCGCCAGCAGCTTGCAGGGAGGACATGGCTACACCTTC. This chain links TRBV5-1 with TRBJ1-2; tentative D call: TRBD1 (5 bases). V lost 1 base and J lost 6, with 10 bases in between. The CDR3 has 13 amino acids. The V gene's germline CDR1 is SGHRS and CDR2 YFSETQ.

This chain links TRBV14 with TRBJ2-6, with TRBD2 as a possible D gene (6 bases). Germline assignment: CDR1 SGHDN and CDR2 FVKESK. Trimming took 1 base from V and 2 from J, leaving 12 bases between them. This CDR3 has 17 amino acids. CDR3 region: CASSQGHGEAGANVLTF. CDR3 sequence (DNA): TGTGCCAGCAGCCAAGGGCACGGGGAGGCTGGGGCCAACGTCCTGACTTTC.

The chain links TRBV11-1 to TRBJ1-1, with 8 bases matching TRBD1. Germline loops: CDR1 SGHAT, CDR2 FQDESV (reference sequence). V shed 4 bases, J shed 0 bases, and the junction held 7 bases outside the gene matches. The CDR3 totals 16 residues. CDR3 nucleotide sequence: TGTGCCAGCAGCTCCTCAGGGGGCGCCTTGAACACTGAAGCTTTCTTT. Translating gives CASSSSGGALNTEAFF.

The CDR3 nucleotides read TGCGCCAGCAGCTTGCAGGGCCCGAACACTGAAGCTTTCTTT. Protein product: CASSLQGPNTEAFF. J is TRBJ1-1 and V is TRBV5-1; D may be TRBD1 (5 bases). Looked up from germline, CDR1 is SGHRS and CDR2 is YFSETQ. CDR3 size: 14 residues. Deletions cut 1 base from V and 1 base from J, with 8 bases between.

The rearrangement uses TRBV7-9 and TRBJ1-2; D unclear. The germline V and J ends were trimmed by 5 bases and 1 base, with 5 bases remaining between them. Per germline, CDR1 SEHNR and CDR2 FQNEAQ (reference sequence). The CDR3 runs 12 residues. In DNA, the CDR3 is TGTGCCAGCAGCGCTAATAACTATGGCTACACCTTC. Residues: CASSANNYGYTF.

The V call is TRBV19, the J call TRBJ2-7; D not resolved. CDR3 size: 13 residues. Germline V lookup: CDR1 LNHDA, CDR2 SQIVND (reference sequence). The germline V and J ends were trimmed by 4 bases and 2 bases, with 9 bases remaining between them. The CDR3 loop reads CASSTGLTYEQYF. The CDR3, as DNA: TGTGCCAGTAGTACTGGGCTGACCTACGAGCAGTACTTC.